This T cell receptor beta chain was found in a study of cytomegalovirus exposure and HLA in healthy donors. The study, taken as a whole, reports: Later, TCR association rates were found to vary by HLA locus, highest for DRB1 and lowest for HLA-C. A later analysis showed HLA-associated TCR beta chains outstripping equally common others in clonal expansion. Later work associated roughly 17,000 TCR beta sequences with HLA alleles at 0.05 false discovery rate.

PCR involved 60 Vbeta and 13 Jbeta primers. Libraries were prepared by immunoSEQ multiplex PCR; TCRdb keeps only in-frame clonotypes and omits some of them. The table includes tens of thousands of clones, just over 65% detected once. This clone appeared a few times. Its specificity is not known. Germline V CDR1 and CDR2: LNHDA, SQIVND (reference sequence). The ends were cut back, 2 bases at V and 0 bases at J, with 11 bases in the middle. The CDR3 sequence is 16 residues long. Sequencing used PBMCs. The sequence derives from a man aged 25-45 years in good health and CMV-seronegative. This rearrangement joins TRBV19 to TRBJ1-5; D is unclear. CDR3 nucleotide sequence: TGTGCCAGTAGTATACGGGGAGAGAATAGCAATCAGCCCCAGCATTTT. Encoded protein: CASSIRGENSNQPQHF.